Following are 27 T cell receptor beta chains from one sample sequenced in a study of blood T cells in healthy people across ages. Together with a sample-barcoded 5' primer, a J-beta primer mix was included in a second PCR lasting 7 to 11 cycles. TCRdb reanalysed the 5' RACE reads using MiXCR and keeps one entry per CDR3 protein. The sample includes 650,000 to 1,000,000 distinct CDR3 sequences, around 36% of them seen just once. The sequenced material came from blood. All receptors come from a young man in good health.

This chain links TRBV12-3 or TRBV12-4 with TRBJ1-5; D not resolved. Trimming left V 5 bases short and J 3 bases short, with 8 bases between. The CDR3 loop spans 13 amino acids. The CDR3, as DNA: TGTGCCAGCAGTGTCGGGTTCAATCAGCCCCAGCATTTT. It is translated as CASSVGFNQPQHF.

This clonotype has only a few counts. In DNA form, the CDR3 reads TGCAGTGCTAGAGATAGGCTAGCGGGGGGCAAGGAGCAGTTCTTC. Amino acid sequence: CSARDRLAGGKEQFF. This chain connects TRBV20-1 to TRBJ2-1; the match to TRBD2 covers 11 bases. CDR3 length: 15 residues. Germline loops: CDR1 DFQATT, CDR2 SNEGSKA (reference sequence). Trimming took 0 bases from V and 10 from J; bases not matched to a gene: 8.

A remark on this clonotype: One end of the junction does not line up with germline, which may come from a read error. Here the CDR3 reads CVSSPRSRGAVGEQYF. The CDR3 DNA reads as TGTGTCAGCAGTCCCCGGAGTAGGGGCGCGGTGGGCGAGCAGTACTTC. The genes are TRBV12-3 or TRBV12-4 and TRBJ2-7, with a tentative D call TRBD1 (5 bases). The CDR3 length is 16 residues.

This clonotype was observed a handful of times. V and J are TRBV20-1 and TRBJ2-3; 12 nucleotides line up with TRBD1. This CDR3 region has 18 residues. The trim removed 3 bases at V and 2 bases at J, leaving 12 bases unmatched. Germline V CDR1 and CDR2: DFQATT, SNEGSKA (reference sequence). In DNA, the CDR3 is TGCAGTGCTAGGGTCCCGGGACAGGGGGCGGTTGACACAGATACGCAGTATTTT. This sequence encodes CSARVPGQGAVDTDTQYF.

This clonotype was seen more than once but under ten times. The rearrangement links TRBV20-1 to TRBJ2-1; weak D call: TRBD1 (6 bases). The CDR3 runs to 15 residues. Germline assignment: CDR1 DFQATT and CDR2 SNEGSKA (reference sequence). The germline V and J ends were trimmed by 4 bases and 0 bases, with 13 bases remaining between them. As DNA, the CDR3 is TGCAGTGCTATCTGGGGGCTTTCCTCCTACAATGAGCAGTTCTTC. Translation gives CSAIWGLSSYNEQFF.

Details on this clonotype: The junction differs from germline at one of its ends, possibly a read error. The CDR3 here is CASSYQQGTTKAFF. The CDR3 DNA follows: TGTGCCAGTAGTTACCAACAGGGGACCACTAAAGCTTTCTTT. This chain joins TRBV19 and TRBJ1-1; 7 nucleotides match TRBD1. The CDR3 is 14 amino acids. Germline CDR1 reads LNHDA; CDR2 reads SQIVND (reference sequence).

Only a few counts were recorded for this clonotype. V and J are TRBV20-1 and TRBJ1-2; TRBD1 aligns across 8 bases. V dropped 1 base and J dropped 5; count of bases not matched to a gene: 6. Germline-derived CDR1 and CDR2 are DFQATT and SNEGSKA (reference sequence). CDR3 length: 14 residues. The CDR3 coding sequence is TGCAGTGCTAGAGGGACAGGGTGGGGATATGGCTACACCTTC. Translating it yields CSARGTGWGYGYTF.

This clonotype appeared a few times. V is TRBV6-2 or TRBV6-3 and J is TRBJ2-7; D not certain. CDR1 MNHEY and CDR2 SVGEGT come from the germline V gene. CDR3 size: 12 residues. V was cut by 4 bases and J by 3 bases, with 7 bases left in between. The CDR3 loop is CASSFPNYEQYF. Written as DNA, the CDR3 is TGTGCCAGCAGTTTTCCCAACTACGAGCAGTACTTC.

A few counts support this clonotype. This chain connects TRBV7-9 to TRBJ2-5; the match to TRBD2 covers 7 bases. The V gene's germline CDR1 is SEHNR and CDR2 FQNEAQ (reference sequence). The junction had 9 bases not matched to a gene; V was cut back by 7 bases and J by 1 base. CDR3 length: 15 amino acids. CDR3 sequence: CASNDVASGQETQYF. CDR3 DNA: TGTGCCAGCAATGATGTGGCTAGCGGCCAAGAGACCCAGTACTTC.

For this clonotype: Being one base from a much bigger clone, this may be a read error. This rearrangement joins TRBV10-3 to TRBJ2-5, with TRBD1 identical over 8 bases. The CDR3 covers 13 residues. CDR1 ENHRY and CDR2 SYGVKD come from the germline V gene. V was clipped by 5 bases and J by 13 bases; unmatched bases: 12. The CDR3 DNA reads as TGTGCCATCAGTCAACAGGGGGACGGCGAGCGGTACTTC. Its translation: CAISQQGDGERYF.

This chain uses TRBV7-2 with TRBJ2-1; 7 nucleotides line up with TRBD2. The J segment lost 4 bases and the V segment lost 5 bases, leaving 8 bases of the junction unmatched. Per the germline V gene, CDR1 is SGHTA and CDR2 is FQGNSA. This CDR3 is built from 15 residues. As DNA, the CDR3 is TGTGCCAGCAGCATCACCGGGACTACGTACAATGAGCAGTTCTTC. Its protein is CASSITGTTYNEQFF.

In its sample, this clonotype was seen a few times. The J gene is TRBJ2-4, the V gene TRBV13; D possibly corresponds to TRBD2 (6 bases). V lost 4 bases, J lost 3 bases, and 16 bases lay in between. There are 16 residues in the CDR3. The germline gives CDR1 PRHDT, CDR2 FYEKMQ (reference sequence). CDR3 protein: CASSWGTGGNKNIQYF. CDR3 nucleotides: TGTGCCAGCAGCTGGGGGACGGGCGGGAACAAAAACATTCAGTACTTC.

V and J are TRBV29-1 and TRBJ2-3; 7 bases align to TRBD1. Germline trimming cut 4 bases from V and 6 bases from J; bases unmatched to any gene: 19. The CDR3 extends over 17 amino acids. CDR1 and CDR2 (germline): SQVTM, ANQGSEA. The CDR3 reads CSVGHPQGQAVFDTQYF. Written as DNA, the CDR3 is TGCAGCGTTGGACATCCACAAGGACAGGCGGTTTTCGATACGCAGTATTTT.

The sample holds one count of this clonotype. This chain connects TRBV4-1 to TRBJ2-2; 8 nucleotides align to TRBD1. The V gene's germline CDR1 is MGHRA and CDR2 YSYEKL. The CDR3 totals 15 residues. V was pared by 4 bases and J by 6 bases, with 7 bases of the junction left unmatched. The CDR3 here is CASSRDRKVAGELFF. In DNA, the CDR3 is TGCGCCAGCAGCCGGGACAGGAAGGTCGCCGGGGAGCTGTTTTTT.

The chain couples TRBV20-1 to TRBJ2-3, with 12 bases lining up with TRBD1. Per the germline V gene, CDR1 is DFQATT and CDR2 is SNEGSKA (reference sequence). Germline trimming cut 6 bases from V and 4 bases from J; bases unmatched to any gene: 2. The CDR3 is 13 amino acids. This chain's CDR3 is CSAGTGGADTQYF. In DNA, the CDR3 is TGCAGTGCCGGGACAGGGGGCGCAGATACGCAGTATTTT.

This clonotype was seen just once. One end of the junction varies from germline; a read error may be responsible. The chain has TRBV4-2 and TRBJ1-4; D may be TRBD1 (5 bases). The CDR3 contains 15 residues. Per the germline V gene, CDR1 is LGHNA and CDR2 is YNFKEQ. CDR3 residues: CAGSQDRDAFEKLFF. The CDR3 DNA reads as TGTGCCGGCAGCCAAGACCGGGACGCGTTTGAAAAACTGTTTTTT.

The chain combines TRBV7-8 with TRBJ2-4; D may be TRBD1 or TRBD2 (5 bases each). The CDR3 has 13 amino acids. V lost 4 bases and J 5 bases, leaving 9 bases between the germline ends. From germline, CDR1 is SGHVS and CDR2 FQNEAQ. In DNA, the CDR3 is TGTGCCAGCAGCTCTAGGGACGAAAACATTCAGTACTTC. The encoded protein is CASSSRDENIQYF.

The V gene is TRBV6-5, the J gene TRBJ1-1; the D gene is possibly TRBD1 (6 bases). This CDR3 has 13 amino acids. Germline V gene sequence: CDR1 MNHEY, CDR2 SVGAGI. The V end was cut by 2 bases, the J end by 8 bases, with 12 bases between. CDR3 sequence reads: CASSYGAGQEAFF. The CDR3 bases are TGTGCCAGCAGTTACGGGGCGGGACAAGAAGCTTTCTTT.

This clonotype was seen more than once but under ten times. The CDR3 reads CASSQERAGANEQFF. CDR3 bases: TGCGCCAGCAGCCAAGAACGAGCGGGGGCTAATGAGCAGTTCTTC. The genes are TRBV4-3 and TRBJ2-1; 8 bases map to TRBD2. Trimming cost V 0 bases and J 7 bases; bases outside gene matches: 5. Germline values: CDR1 LGHNA, CDR2 YSLEER. The CDR3 is 15 residues long.

About this clonotype: The junction does not match germline at one end; this may be a read error. The rearrangement uses TRBV11-2 and TRBJ2-2; D might be TRBD2 (6 bases). The CDR3 length is 15 residues. Germline lookup yields CDR1 SGHAT and CDR2 FQNNGV. CDR3 sequence: CASSPIGHNTGGLFF. CDR3 nucleotide sequence: TGTGCCAGCAGCCCCATTGGACACAACACCGGGGGGCTGTTTTTT.

This clonotype was found many times. V is TRBV7-2 and J is TRBJ2-1, with a weak D call TRBD2 (5 bases). V was cut by 0 bases and J by 5 bases, with 5 bases left in between. This CDR3 contains 13 residues. Per germline, CDR1 SGHTA and CDR2 FQGNSA. CDR3 in DNA: TGTGCCAGCAGCTTAGCGAGGGACAATGAGCAGTTCTTC. Protein product: CASSLARDNEQFF.

This clonotype was recorded once. The chain carries TRBV20-1 and TRBJ2-7; D is ambiguous. The CDR3 contains 15 residues. V lost 6 bases to trimming and J lost 0 bases, with 18 bases between them. The V gene's germline CDR1 is DFQATT and CDR2 SNEGSKA (reference sequence). CDR3 loop: CSARYPGFSSYEQYF. The CDR3 DNA is TGCAGTGCCCGGTACCCTGGGTTTAGCTCCTACGAGCAGTACTTC.

The chain joins TRBV20-1 to TRBJ1-5; 7 positions agree with TRBD1. V was pared by 3 bases and J by 0 bases, with 8 bases of the junction left unmatched. The CDR3 is made up of 16 amino acids. Per the germline V gene, CDR1 is DFQATT and CDR2 is SNEGSKA (reference sequence). As DNA, the CDR3 is TGCAGTGCTAGTAAAGGGGGCGCCGGTAGCAATCAGCCCCAGCATTTT. Translating it yields CSASKGGAGSNQPQHF.

The genes are TRBV12-3 or TRBV12-4 and TRBJ1-2; 11 bases are shared with TRBD1. The V segment lost 8 bases and the J segment 6 bases; nucleotides outside the gene matches: 11. CDR3 length: 15 residues. CDR3 protein: CASEPSGQGADGYTF. CDR3 bases: TGTGCCAGCGAGCCTTCAGGACAGGGGGCTGATGGCTACACCTTC.

Worth noting for this clonotype: A much larger clone sits a single nucleotide away, making a read error possible. The chain links TRBV20-1 to TRBJ2-7; 7 bases agree with TRBD2. Trimming cost V 4 bases and J 7 bases; bases outside gene matches: 13. CDR1 and CDR2 from the germline V gene are DFQATT and SNEGSKA (reference sequence). There are 14 residues in the CDR3. CDR3 sequence reads: CSATDGGSHNEQYF. As DNA, the CDR3 is TGCAGTGCTACGGACGGGGGGTCCCACAATGAGCAGTACTTC.

The V gene is TRBV7-9, the J gene TRBJ1-2, with no clear D. Germline V gives CDR1 SEHNR, CDR2 FQNEAQ (reference sequence). This CDR3 region has 14 residues. V lost 2 bases and J lost 7, with 14 bases in between. The CDR3 region has the DNA TGTGCCAGCAGCTTAATCGGCAGTAGCCCTGGCTACACCTTC. Its protein is CASSLIGSSPGYTF.

V gene TRBV20-1 combines with J gene TRBJ1-1, with D maybe TRBD1 (6 bases). The CDR3 contains 14 residues. The germline V gene has CDR1 DFQATT and CDR2 SNEGSKA (reference sequence). The V end lost 3 bases, the J end lost 2 bases, and 13 bases lay between the germline ends. The CDR3 loop is CSASRGAVNTEAFF. For the CDR3, the DNA is TGCAGTGCTAGCCGGGGGGCGGTAAACACTGAAGCTTTCTTT.